The 3 T cell receptor beta chains given below trace back to one sample, sequenced in a study of spatial heterogeneity in lung cancer (dated by TCRdb to the late 2010s). Library preparation was by 5' RACE. Sequencing used a NextSeq 500. TCRdb reanalyzed the raw reads on its own, using fastp at Q25 for trimming and MiXCR for clone calling, and kept in-frame beta chains. Each CDR3 protein gets just one entry, which takes the most common genes and DNA from the rows behind it. For this sample the table gives fewer than 3,000 distinct CDR3 sequences, of which almost 8% were detected only once. 22% of the sample is held by the ten biggest clonotypes. The sample's time point, from its label and the paper: sample taken at primary tumor resection. This specimen was normal lung tissue next to the tumor, taken at surgery. The source of these receptors is a male donor with early-stage non-small cell lung cancer.

This clonotype was seen just once. V usage is TRBV6-4 and J usage is TRBJ1-2; 7 positions match TRBD1. Trimming cost V 6 bases and J 1 base; bases outside gene matches: 11. This CDR3 is built from 16 residues. Germline V lookup: CDR1 MRHNA, CDR2 SNTAGT. CDR3 residues: CASRKEYTGDNYGYTF. CDR3 bases: TGTGCCAGCAGGAAAGAATATACAGGGGATAACTATGGCTACACCTTC.

By proportion, this clonotype is medium-sized. The V call is TRBV6-5, the J call TRBJ2-1; TRBD2 agrees at 7 bases. Trimming took 5 bases from V and 4 from J; bases not matched to a gene: 8. The CDR3 has 15 amino acids. Germline V lookup: CDR1 MNHEY, CDR2 SVGAGI. The chain's CDR3 is CASSPGLPTYNEQFF. In DNA, the CDR3 is TGTGCCAGCAGTCCGGGACTACCTACTTACAATGAGCAGTTCTTC.

The chain employs TRBV12-3 or TRBV12-4 and TRBJ1-3; no clear D gene. The CDR3 length is 13 residues. Trimming stripped 7 bases from V and 6 bases from J, with 13 bases between. CDR3 in DNA: TGTGCCAGCAAGGCGCTGTGGCCAAACACCATATATTTT. It encodes CASKALWPNTIYF.